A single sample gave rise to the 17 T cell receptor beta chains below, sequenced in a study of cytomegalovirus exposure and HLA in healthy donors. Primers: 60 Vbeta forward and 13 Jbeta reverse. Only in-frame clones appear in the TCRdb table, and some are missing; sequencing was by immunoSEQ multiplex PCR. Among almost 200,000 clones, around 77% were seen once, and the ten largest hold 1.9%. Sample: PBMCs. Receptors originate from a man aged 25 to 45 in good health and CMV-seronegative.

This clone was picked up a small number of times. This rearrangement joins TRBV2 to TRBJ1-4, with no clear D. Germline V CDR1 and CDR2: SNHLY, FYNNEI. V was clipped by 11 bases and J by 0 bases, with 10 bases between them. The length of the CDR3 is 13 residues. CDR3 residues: CARGVSTNEKLFF. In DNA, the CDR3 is TGTGCCCGCGGGGTTTCAACTAATGAAAAACTGTTTTTT.

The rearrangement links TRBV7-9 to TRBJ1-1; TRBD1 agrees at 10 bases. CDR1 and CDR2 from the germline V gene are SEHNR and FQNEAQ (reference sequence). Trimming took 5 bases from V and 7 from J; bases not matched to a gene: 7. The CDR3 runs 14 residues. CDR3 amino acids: CASSPDRGLVEAFF. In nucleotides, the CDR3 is TGTGCCAGCAGCCCCGACAGGGGGCTGGTTGAAGCTTTCTTT.

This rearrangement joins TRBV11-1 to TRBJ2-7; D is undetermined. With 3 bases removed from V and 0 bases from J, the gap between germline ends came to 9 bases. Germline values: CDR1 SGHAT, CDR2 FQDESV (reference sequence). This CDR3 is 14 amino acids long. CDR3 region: CASSFVRLSYEQYF. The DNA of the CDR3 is TGTGCCAGCAGCTTCGTCAGGCTCTCCTACGAGCAGTACTTC.

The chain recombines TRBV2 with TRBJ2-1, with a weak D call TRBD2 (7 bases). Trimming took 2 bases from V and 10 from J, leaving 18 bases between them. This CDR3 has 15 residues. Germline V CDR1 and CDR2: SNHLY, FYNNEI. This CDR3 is CASSEQRDKWSEQFF. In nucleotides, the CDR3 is TGTGCCAGCAGTGAACAGCGGGACAAGTGGAGCGAGCAGTTCTTC.

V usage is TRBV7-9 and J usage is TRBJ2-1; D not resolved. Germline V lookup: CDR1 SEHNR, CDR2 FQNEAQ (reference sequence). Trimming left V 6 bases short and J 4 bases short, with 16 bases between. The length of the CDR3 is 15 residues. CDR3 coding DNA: TGTGCCAGCAGAATGGCTCTCGGGTTGTACAATGAGCAGTTCTTC. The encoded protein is CASRMALGLYNEQFF.

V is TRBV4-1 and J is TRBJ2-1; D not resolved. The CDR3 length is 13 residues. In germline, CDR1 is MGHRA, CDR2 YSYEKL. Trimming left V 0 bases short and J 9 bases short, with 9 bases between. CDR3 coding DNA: TGCGCCAGCAGCCAAGATTATACGAGTGAGCAGTTCTTC. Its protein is CASSQDYTSEQFF.

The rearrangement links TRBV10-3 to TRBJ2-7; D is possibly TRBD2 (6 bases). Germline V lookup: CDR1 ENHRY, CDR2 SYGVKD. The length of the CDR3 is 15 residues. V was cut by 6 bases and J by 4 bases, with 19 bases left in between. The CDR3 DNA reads TGTGCCATCAGCGATACGGGACTTCCTTCGTACGAGCAGTACTTC. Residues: CAISDTGLPSYEQYF.

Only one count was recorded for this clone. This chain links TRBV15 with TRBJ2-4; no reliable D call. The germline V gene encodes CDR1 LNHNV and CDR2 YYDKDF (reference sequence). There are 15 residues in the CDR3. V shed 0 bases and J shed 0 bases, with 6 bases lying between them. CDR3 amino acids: CATSRDLIAKNIQYF. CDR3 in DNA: TGTGCCACCAGCAGAGATCTTATAGCCAAAAACATTCAGTACTTC.

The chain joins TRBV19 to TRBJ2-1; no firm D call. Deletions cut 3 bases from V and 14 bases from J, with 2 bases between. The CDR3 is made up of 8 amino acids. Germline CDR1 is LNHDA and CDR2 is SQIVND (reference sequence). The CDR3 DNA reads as TGTGCCAGTAGTATTAAGTTCTTC. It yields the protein CASSIKFF.

The CDR3 DNA is TGTGCCAGCAGTTTATCGAGCAATGAGCAGTTCTTC. Its translation: CASSLSSNEQFF. This chain uses TRBV27 with TRBJ2-1; D gene unclear. V was pared by 0 bases and J by 6 bases, with 3 bases between. This CDR3 has 12 residues. CDR1 and CDR2 (germline): MNHEY, SMNVEV (reference sequence).

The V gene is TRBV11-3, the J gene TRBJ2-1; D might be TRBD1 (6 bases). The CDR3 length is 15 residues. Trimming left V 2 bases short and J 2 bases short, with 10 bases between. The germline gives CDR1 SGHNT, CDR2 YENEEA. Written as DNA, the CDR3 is TGTGCCAGCAGCTTAAGGACAGCTACCTACAATGAGCAGTTCTTC. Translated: CASSLRTATYNEQFF. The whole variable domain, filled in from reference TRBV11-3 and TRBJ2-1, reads EAGVVQSPRYKIIEKKQPVAFWCNPISGHNTLYWYLQNLGQGPELLIRYENEEAVDDSQLPKDRFSAERLKGVDSTLKIQPAELGDSAVYLCASSLRTATYNEQFFGPGTRLTVL.

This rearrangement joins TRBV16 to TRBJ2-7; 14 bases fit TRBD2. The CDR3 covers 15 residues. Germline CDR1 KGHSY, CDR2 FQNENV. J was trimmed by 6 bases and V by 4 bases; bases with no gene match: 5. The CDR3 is CASSPRTSGRFEQYF. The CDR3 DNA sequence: TGTGCCAGCAGCCCGAGGACTAGCGGGAGGTTCGAGCAGTACTTC.

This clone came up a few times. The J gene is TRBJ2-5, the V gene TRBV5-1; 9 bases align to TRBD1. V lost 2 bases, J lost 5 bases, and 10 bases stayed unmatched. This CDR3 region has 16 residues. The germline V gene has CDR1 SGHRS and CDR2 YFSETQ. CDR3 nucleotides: TGCGCCAGCAGCTTAATTGACAGGGGGAAACGCGAGACCCAGTACTTC. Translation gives CASSLIDRGKRETQYF.

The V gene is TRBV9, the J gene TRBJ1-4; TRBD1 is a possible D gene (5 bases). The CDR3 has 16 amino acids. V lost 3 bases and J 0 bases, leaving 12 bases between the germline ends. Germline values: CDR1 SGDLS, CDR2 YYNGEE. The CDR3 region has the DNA TGTGCCAGCAGCGGGGGGTGGGGGGCAACTAATGAAAAACTGTTTTTT. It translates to CASSGGWGATNEKLFF.

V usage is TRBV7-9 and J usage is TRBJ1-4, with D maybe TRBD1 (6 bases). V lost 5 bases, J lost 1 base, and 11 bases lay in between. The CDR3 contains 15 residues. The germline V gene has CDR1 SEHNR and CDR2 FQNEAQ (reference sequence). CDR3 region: CASSPWGLTNEKLFF. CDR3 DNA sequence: TGTGCCAGCAGCCCGTGGGGGCTAACTAATGAAAAACTGTTTTTT.

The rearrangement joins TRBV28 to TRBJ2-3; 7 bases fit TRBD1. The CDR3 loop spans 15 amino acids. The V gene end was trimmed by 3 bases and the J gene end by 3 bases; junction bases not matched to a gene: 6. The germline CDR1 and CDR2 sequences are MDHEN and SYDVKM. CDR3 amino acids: CASSLFHRGTDTQYF. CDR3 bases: TGTGCCAGCAGTTTGTTCCACAGGGGAACAGATACGCAGTATTTT. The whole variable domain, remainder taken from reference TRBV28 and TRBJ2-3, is DVKVTQSSRYLVKRTGEKVFLECVQDMDHENMFWYRQDPGLGLRLIYFSYDVKMKEKGDIPEGYSVSREKKERFSLILESASTNQTSMYLCASSLFHRGTDTQYFGPGTRLTVL.

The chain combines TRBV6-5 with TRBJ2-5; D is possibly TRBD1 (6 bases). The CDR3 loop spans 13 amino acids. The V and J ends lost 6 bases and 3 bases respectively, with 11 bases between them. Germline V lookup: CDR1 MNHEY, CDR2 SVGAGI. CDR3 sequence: CASRGHTEETQYF. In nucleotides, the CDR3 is TGTGCCAGCAGGGGACATACCGAAGAGACCCAGTACTTC.